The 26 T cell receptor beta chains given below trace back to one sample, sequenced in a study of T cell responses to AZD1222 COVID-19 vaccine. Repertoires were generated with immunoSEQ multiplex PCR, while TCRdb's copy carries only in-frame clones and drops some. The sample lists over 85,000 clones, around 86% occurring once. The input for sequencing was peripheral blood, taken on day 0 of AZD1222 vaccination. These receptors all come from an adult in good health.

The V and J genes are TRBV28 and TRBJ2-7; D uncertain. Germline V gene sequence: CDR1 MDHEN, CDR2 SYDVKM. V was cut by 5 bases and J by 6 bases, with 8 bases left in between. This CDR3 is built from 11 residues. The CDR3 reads CASSRLLEQYF. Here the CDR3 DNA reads TGTGCCAGCAGTCGGCTACTCGAGCAGTACTTC.

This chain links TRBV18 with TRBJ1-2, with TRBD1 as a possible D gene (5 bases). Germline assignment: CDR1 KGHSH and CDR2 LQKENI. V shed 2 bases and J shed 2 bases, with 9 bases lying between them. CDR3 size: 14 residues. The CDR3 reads CASSPETENYGYTF. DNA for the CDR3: TGTGCCAGCTCACCAGAGACAGAGAACTATGGCTACACCTTC.

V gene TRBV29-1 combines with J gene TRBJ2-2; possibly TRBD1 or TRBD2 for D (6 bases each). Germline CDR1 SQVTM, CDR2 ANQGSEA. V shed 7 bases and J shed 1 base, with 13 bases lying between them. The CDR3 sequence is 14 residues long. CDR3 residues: CSALKGGNTGELFF. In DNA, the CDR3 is TGCAGCGCCCTCAAGGGGGGGAACACCGGGGAGCTGTTTTTT.

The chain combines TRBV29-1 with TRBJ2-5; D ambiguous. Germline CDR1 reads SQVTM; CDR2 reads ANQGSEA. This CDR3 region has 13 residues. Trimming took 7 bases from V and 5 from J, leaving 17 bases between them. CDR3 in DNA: TGCAGCGCAAAGACCGGGTTAGTGGAGACCCAGTACTTC. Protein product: CSAKTGLVETQYF.

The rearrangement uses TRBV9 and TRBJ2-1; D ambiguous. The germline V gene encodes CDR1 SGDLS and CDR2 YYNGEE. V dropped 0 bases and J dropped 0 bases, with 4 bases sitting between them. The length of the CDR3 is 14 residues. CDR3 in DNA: TGTGCCAGCAGCGTAGGTCCCTCCTACAATGAGCAGTTCTTC. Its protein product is CASSVGPSYNEQFF.

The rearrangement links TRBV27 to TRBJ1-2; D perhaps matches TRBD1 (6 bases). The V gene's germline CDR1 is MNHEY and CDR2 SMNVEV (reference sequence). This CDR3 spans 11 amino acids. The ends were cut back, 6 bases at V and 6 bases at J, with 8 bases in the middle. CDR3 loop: CASRGGDGYTF. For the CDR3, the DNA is TGTGCCAGCAGGGGGGGCGATGGCTACACCTTC.

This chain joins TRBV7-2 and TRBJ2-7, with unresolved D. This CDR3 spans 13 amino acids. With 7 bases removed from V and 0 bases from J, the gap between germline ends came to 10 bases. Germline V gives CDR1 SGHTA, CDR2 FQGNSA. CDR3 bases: TGTGCCAGCAACCCAGAGATCTCCTACGAGCAGTACTTC. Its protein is CASNPEISYEQYF.

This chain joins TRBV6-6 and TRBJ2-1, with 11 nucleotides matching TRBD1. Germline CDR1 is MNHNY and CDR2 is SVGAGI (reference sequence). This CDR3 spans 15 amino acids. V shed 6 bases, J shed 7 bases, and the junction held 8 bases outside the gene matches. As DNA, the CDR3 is TGTGCCAGCAGCCCCCCGGGACAGGGGGGAAATGAGCAGTTCTTC. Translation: CASSPPGQGGNEQFF.

This chain's CDR3 is CASSYPETQYF. For the CDR3, the DNA is TGTGCCAGCAGTTACCCCGAGACCCAGTACTTC. J is TRBJ2-5 and V is TRBV6-2 or TRBV6-3; D uncertain. The CDR3 contains 11 residues. Germline V CDR1 and CDR2: MNHEY, SVGEGT. The V end lost 2 bases, the J end lost 5 bases, and 3 bases lay between the germline ends.

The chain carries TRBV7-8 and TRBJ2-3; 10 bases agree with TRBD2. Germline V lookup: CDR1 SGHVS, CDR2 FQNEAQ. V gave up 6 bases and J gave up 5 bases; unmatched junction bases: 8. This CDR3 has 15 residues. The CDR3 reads CASRSILAGVDTQYF. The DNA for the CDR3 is TGTGCCAGCAGGTCCATTCTAGCGGGAGTAGATACGCAGTATTTT.

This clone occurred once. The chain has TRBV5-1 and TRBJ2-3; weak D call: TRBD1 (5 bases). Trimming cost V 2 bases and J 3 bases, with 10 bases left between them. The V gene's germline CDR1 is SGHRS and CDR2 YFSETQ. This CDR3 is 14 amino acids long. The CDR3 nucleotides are TGCGCCAGCAGCTTCAGGGCAGGTACAGATACGCAGTATTTT. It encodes CASSFRAGTDTQYF.

The CDR3 loop reads CASSLVPGARTGELFF. The DNA of the CDR3 is TGCGCCAGCAGCTTGGTCCCGGGGGCGCGCACCGGGGAGCTGTTTTTT. The chain joins TRBV5-1 to TRBJ2-2; D tentatively fits TRBD1 or TRBD2 (6 bases each). Trimming removed 0 bases from V and 4 bases from J, with 13 bases in between. Germline assignment: CDR1 SGHRS and CDR2 YFSETQ. CDR3 length equals 16 residues.

The CDR3 loop is CASSLSSSSGNNEQFF. The DNA of the CDR3 is TGTGCCAGCAGCTTATCATCGTCTAGCGGGAACAATGAGCAGTTCTTC. The V call is TRBV11-3, the J call TRBJ2-1, with TRBD2 matching 9 bases. Germline lookup yields CDR1 SGHNT and CDR2 YENEEA. This CDR3 contains 16 residues. After removal of 2 bases from V and 5 bases from J, the junction contained 7 bases not matched to a gene.

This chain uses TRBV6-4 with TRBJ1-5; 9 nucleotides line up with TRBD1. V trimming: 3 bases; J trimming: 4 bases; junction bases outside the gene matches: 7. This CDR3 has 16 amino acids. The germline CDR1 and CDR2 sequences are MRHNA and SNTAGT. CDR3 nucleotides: TGTGCCAGCAGTGAAGACAGGGGGTCAGGGAATCAGCCCCAGCATTTT. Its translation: CASSEDRGSGNQPQHF.

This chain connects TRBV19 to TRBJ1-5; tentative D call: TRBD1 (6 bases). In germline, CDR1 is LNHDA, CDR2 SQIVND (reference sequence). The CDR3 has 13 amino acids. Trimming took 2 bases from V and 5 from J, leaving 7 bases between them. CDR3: CASSIKGDQPQHF. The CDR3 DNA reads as TGTGCCAGTAGTATAAAGGGGGATCAGCCCCAGCATTTT. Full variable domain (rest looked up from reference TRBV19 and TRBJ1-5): DGGITQSPKYLFRKEGQNVTLSCEQNLNHDAMYWYRQDPGQGLRLIYYSQIVNDFQKGDIAEGYSVSREKKESFPLTVTSAQKNPTAFYLCASSIKGDQPQHFGDGTRLSIL.

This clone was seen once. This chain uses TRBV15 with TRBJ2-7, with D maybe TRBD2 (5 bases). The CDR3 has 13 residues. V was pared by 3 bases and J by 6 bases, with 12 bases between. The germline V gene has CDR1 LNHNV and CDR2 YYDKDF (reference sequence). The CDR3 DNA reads TGTGCCACCAGCAGGTTCGGAGCGGCCGAGCAGTACTTC. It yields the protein CATSRFGAAEQYF. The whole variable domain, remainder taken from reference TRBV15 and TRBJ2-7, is DAMVIQNPRYQVTQFGKPVTLSCSQTLNHNVMYWYQQKSSQAPKLLFHYYDKDFNNEADTPDNFQSRRPNTSFCFLDIRSPGLGDTAMYLCATSRFGAAEQYFGPGTRLTVT.

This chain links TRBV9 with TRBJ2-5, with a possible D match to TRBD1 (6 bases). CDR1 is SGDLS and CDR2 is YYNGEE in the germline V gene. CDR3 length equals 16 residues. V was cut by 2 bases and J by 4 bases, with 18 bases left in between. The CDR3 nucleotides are TGTGCCAGCAGCGTCCAAGGGGGTGGGATAGTAGAGACCCAGTACTTC. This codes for CASSVQGGGIVETQYF.

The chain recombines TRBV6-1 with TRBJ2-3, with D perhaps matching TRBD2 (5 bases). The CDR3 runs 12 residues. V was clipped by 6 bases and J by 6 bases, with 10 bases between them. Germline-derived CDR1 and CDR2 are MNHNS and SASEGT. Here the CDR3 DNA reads TGTGCCAGCAGCCCGGGAAGCGATACGCAGTATTTT. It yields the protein CASSPGSDTQYF.

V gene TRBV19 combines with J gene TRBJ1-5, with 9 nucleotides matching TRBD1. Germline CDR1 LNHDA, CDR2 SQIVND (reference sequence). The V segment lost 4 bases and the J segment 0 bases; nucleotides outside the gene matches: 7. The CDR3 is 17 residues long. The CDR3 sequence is CASSTDRGNPSNQPQHF. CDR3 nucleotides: TGTGCCAGTAGTACGGACAGGGGAAACCCTAGCAATCAGCCCCAGCATTTT.

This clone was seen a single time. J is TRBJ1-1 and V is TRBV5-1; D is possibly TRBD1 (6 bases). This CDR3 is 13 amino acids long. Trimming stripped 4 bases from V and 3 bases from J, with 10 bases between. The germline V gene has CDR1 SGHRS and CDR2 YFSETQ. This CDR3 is CASSQDRDTEAFF. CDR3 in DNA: TGCGCCAGCAGCCAGGACAGAGACACTGAAGCTTTCTTT.

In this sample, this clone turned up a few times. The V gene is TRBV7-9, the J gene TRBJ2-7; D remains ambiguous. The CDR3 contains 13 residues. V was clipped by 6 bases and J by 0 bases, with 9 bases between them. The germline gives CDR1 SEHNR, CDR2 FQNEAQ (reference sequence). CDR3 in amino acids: CASRAPSSYEQYF. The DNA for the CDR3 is TGTGCCAGCAGGGCCCCGAGCTCCTACGAGCAGTACTTC.

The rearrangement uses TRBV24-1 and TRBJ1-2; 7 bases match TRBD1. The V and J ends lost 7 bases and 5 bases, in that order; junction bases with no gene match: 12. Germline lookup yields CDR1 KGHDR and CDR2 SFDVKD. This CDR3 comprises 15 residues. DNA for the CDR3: TGTGCCACCAGCGCCGGCCCGGGACAGTTATATGGCTACACCTTC. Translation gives CATSAGPGQLYGYTF.

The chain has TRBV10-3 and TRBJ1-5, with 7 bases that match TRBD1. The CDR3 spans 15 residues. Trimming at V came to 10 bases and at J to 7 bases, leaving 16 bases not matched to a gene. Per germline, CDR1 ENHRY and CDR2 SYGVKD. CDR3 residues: CATSEATGSGQPQHF. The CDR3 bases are TGTGCCACCTCTGAGGCGACAGGGAGCGGACAGCCCCAGCATTTT.

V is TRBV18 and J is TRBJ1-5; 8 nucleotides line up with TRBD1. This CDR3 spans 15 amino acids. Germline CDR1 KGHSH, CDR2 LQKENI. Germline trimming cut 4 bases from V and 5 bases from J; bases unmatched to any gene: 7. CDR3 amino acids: CASSLGQGAHQPQHF. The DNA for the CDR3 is TGTGCCAGCTCACTCGGACAGGGAGCTCATCAGCCCCAGCATTTT.

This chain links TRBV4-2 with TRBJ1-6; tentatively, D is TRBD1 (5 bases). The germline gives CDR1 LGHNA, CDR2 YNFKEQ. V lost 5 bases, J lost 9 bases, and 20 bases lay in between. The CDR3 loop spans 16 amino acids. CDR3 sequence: CASSSGPGTGSSPLHF. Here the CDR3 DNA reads TGTGCCAGCAGCTCCGGACCCGGGACGGGTTCTTCACCCCTCCACTTT.

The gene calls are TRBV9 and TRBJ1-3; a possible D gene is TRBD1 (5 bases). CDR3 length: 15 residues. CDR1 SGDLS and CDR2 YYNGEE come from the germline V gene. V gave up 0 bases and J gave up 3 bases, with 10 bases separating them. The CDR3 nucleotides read TGTGCCAGCAGCGTAGATTGGGGGTTTGGAAACACCATATATTTT. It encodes CASSVDWGFGNTIYF.